The 7 T cell receptor beta chains given below trace back to one sample, sequenced in a study of CD8 T cells in ankylosing spondylitis. Their antigens are not known. TCRdb reprocessed the 5' RACE reads via MiXCR and lists one record per CDR3 protein. The sample has about 500,000 distinct CDR3 sequences; about 5.7% are singletons. General study findings and limits: What seemed typical of ankylosing spondylitis blood was a TCR beta motif built from 8 or 9 highly homologous variants.

Input material: blood, either unsorted or a sorted T cell fraction (not recorded which). The receptors shown here come from a male donor with ankylosing spondylitis.

In this sample, this clonotype turned up many times. The chain's CDR3 is CAIRAGATGANVLTF. In nucleotides, the CDR3 is TGTGCCATCCGGGCGGGGGCGACTGGGGCCAACGTCCTGACTTTC. The rearrangement joins TRBV10-3 to TRBJ2-6; D might be TRBD2 (7 bases). CDR1 and CDR2 (germline): ENHRY, SYGVKD. The CDR3 is made up of 15 amino acids. The germline V and J ends were trimmed by 8 bases and 2 bases, with 13 bases remaining between them.

Ten or more counts support this clonotype. The rearrangement uses TRBV5-1 and TRBJ2-3; 9 nucleotides agree with TRBD1. Unmatched junction bases numbered 9, after V lost 4 bases and J lost 6 bases. Looked up from germline, CDR1 is SGHRS and CDR2 is YFSETQ. The CDR3 contains 15 residues. CDR3 region: CASSRDRAGIDTQYF. The CDR3 DNA sequence: TGCGCCAGCAGCCGGGACAGGGCAGGGATCGATACGCAGTATTTT.

This clonotype appeared many times. This chain joins TRBV5-1 and TRBJ2-7; D not certain. The ends were cut back, 4 bases at V and 1 base at J, with 12 bases in the middle. This CDR3 comprises 14 residues. CDR1 SGHRS and CDR2 YFSETQ come from the germline V gene. The CDR3 is CASSVQRGSYEQYF. CDR3 nucleotides: TGCGCCAGCAGCGTCCAGCGCGGTTCCTACGAGCAGTACTTC. Supplemented by reference TRBV5-1 and TRBJ2-7, the full variable domain reads KAGVTQTPRYLIKTRGQQVTLSCSPISGHRSVSWYQQTPGQGLQFLFEYFSETQRNKGNFPGRFSGRQFSNSRSEMNVSTLELGDSALYLCASSVQRGSYEQYFGPGTRLTVT.

This chain connects TRBV20-1 to TRBJ2-7, with 7 bases aligning to TRBD2. The length of the CDR3 is 16 residues. CDR1 and CDR2 (germline): DFQATT, SNEGSKA (reference sequence). Trimming removed 5 bases from V and 0 bases from J; junction bases left unmatched: 13. The CDR3 bases are TGCAGTGCTCGGAGGGTAAGCGGGACCCGCTCCTACGAGCAGTACTTC. Translation gives CSARRVSGTRSYEQYF.

This clonotype was observed a few times. The chain couples TRBV6-5 to TRBJ2-7; no firm D call. Germline V gene lookup returns CDR1 MNHEY and CDR2 SVGAGI. This CDR3 is 14 amino acids long. Deletions cut 0 bases from V and 4 bases from J, with 10 bases between. The CDR3 DNA sequence: TGTGCCAGCAGTTACTCTTTTGGGGAATACGAGCAGTACTTC. Translating gives CASSYSFGEYEQYF.

This sequence joins TRBV6-5 and TRBJ2-7; the D gene is possibly TRBD2 (5 bases). The CDR3 loop spans 16 amino acids. Germline loops: CDR1 MNHEY, CDR2 SVGAGI. Trimming stripped 0 bases from V and 5 bases from J, with 17 bases between. CDR3 protein: CASSYSGASPVDEQYF. CDR3 bases: TGTGCCAGCAGTTACTCGGGAGCGAGTCCGGTCGACGAGCAGTACTTC.

The chain uses TRBV6-1 and TRBJ2-4; 7 nucleotides agree with TRBD1. The CDR3 is 19 amino acids. V dropped 7 bases and J dropped 0; count of bases not matched to a gene: 18. Germline V CDR1 and CDR2: MNHNS, SASEGT. This chain's CDR3 is CASTAHRDSSSLAKNIQYF. For the CDR3, the DNA is TGTGCCAGCACAGCTCACCGGGACAGCAGCTCGCTAGCCAAAAACATTCAGTACTTC.